This T cell receptor beta chain derives from a study of blood T cell repertoires in COVID-19. The overall study: From the United States, Italy and Spain came samples of acute and convalescent COVID-19. Nucleic acid was either cDNA or gDNA, and it came from T cells, B-cell-depleted T cells, or PBMCs.

Per the original data handling: Quantification of nucleated cells was approximated via reference gene primer amplification. The assay was immunoSEQ multiplex PCR, and TCRdb's table has in-frame clones only and misses some. V, J and clone size reflect that table, while D and trimming were determined from the DNA. The sample lists 150,000 to 200,000 clones; approximately 86% were seen once. Germline V gene data show CDR1 as SGDLS and CDR2 as YYNGEE. The CDR3 is 14 amino acids. V lost 9 bases to trimming and J lost 10 bases, with 23 bases between them. What was sequenced was peripheral blood. The J gene is TRBJ2-1, the V gene TRBV9; a possible D gene is TRBD2 (7 bases). This clonotype was sampled from a man aged 65 to 79 with acute or convalescent COVID-19. CDR3 sequence (DNA): TGTGCCACTTCCCCGGGGGGCTCAGGACGGGAGCAGTTCTTC. Translation: CATSPGGSGREQFF.